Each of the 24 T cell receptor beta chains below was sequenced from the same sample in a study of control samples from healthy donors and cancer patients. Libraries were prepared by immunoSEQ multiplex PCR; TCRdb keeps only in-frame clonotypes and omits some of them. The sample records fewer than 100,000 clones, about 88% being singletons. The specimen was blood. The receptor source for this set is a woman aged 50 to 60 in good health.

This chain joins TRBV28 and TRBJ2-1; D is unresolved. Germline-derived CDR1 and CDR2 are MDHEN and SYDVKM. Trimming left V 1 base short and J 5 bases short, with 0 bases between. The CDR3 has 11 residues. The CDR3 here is CASSLYNEQFF. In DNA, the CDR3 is TGTGCCAGCAGTTTATACAATGAGCAGTTCTTC.

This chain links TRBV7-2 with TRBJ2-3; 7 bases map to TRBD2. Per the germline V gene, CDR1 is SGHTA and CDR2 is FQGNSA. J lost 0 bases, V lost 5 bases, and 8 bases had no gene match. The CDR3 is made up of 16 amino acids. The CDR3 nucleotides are TGTGCCAGCAGCATCCGGCTAGCGGCTAGCACAGATACGCAGTATTTT. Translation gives CASSIRLAASTDTQYF.

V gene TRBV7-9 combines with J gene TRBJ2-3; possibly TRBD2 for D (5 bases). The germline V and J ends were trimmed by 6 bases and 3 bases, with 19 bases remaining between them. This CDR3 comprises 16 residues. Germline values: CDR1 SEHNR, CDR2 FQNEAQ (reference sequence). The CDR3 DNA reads TGTGCCAGCAGTCGTAAAGGCGCTAGCCGGACAGATACGCAGTATTTT. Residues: CASSRKGASRTDTQYF.

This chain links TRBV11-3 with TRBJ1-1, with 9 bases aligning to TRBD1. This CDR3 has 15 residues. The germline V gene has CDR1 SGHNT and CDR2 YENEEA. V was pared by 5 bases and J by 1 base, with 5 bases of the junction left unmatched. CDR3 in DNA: TGTGCCAGCAGCAAGGACAGGGGTTGGAACACTGAAGCTTTCTTT. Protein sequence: CASSKDRGWNTEAFF.

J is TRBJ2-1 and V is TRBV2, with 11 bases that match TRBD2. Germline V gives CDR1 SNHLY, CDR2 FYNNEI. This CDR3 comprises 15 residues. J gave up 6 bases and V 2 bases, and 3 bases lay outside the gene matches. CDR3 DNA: TGTGCCAGCAGTGAAAGACTAGCGGGGTCCAATGAGCAGTTCTTC. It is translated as CASSERLAGSNEQFF. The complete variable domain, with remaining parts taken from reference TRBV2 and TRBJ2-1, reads EPEVTQTPSHQVTQMGQEVILRCVPISNHLYFYWYRQILGQKVEFLVSFYNNEISEKSEIFDDQFSVERPDGSNFTLKIRSTKLEDSAMYFCASSERLAGSNEQFFGPGTRLTVL.

As DNA, the CDR3 is TGTGCCATCAGGATGACAGCTGATAATTCACCCCTCCACTTT. Amino acids: CAIRMTADNSPLHF. The chain recombines TRBV10-3 with TRBJ1-6; possibly TRBD1 for D (5 bases). CDR1 and CDR2 from the germline V gene are ENHRY and SYGVKD. V lost 6 bases to trimming and J lost 5 bases, with 11 bases between them. The CDR3 contains 14 residues.

CDR3 amino acids: CASSLETRAGTGGSQPQHF. The CDR3 region has the DNA TGTGCCAGCAGCTTAGAAACCAGGGCCGGGACAGGGGGGAGTCAGCCCCAGCATTTT. The chain joins TRBV7-9 to TRBJ1-5, with 11 bases that match TRBD1. The CDR3 runs to 19 residues. Germline lookup yields CDR1 SEHNR and CDR2 FQNEAQ (reference sequence). V lost 1 base, J lost 6 bases, and 14 bases stayed unmatched. Drawing the rest from reference TRBV7-9 and TRBJ1-5, the complete variable domain is DTGVSQNPRHKITKRGQNVTFRCDPISEHNRLYWYRQTLGQGPEFLTYFQNEAQLEKSRLLSDRFSAERPKGSFSTLEIQRTEQGDSAMYLCASSLETRAGTGGSQPQHFGDGTRLSIL.

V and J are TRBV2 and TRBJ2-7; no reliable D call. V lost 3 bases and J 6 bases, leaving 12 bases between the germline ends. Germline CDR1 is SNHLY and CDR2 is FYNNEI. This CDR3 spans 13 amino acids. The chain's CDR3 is CASSDRNLIEQYF. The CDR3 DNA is TGTGCCAGCAGTGACAGAAACCTAATCGAGCAGTACTTC. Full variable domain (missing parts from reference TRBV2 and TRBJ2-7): EPEVTQTPSHQVTQMGQEVILRCVPISNHLYFYWYRQILGQKVEFLVSFYNNEISEKSEIFDDQFSVERPDGSNFTLKIRSTKLEDSAMYFCASSDRNLIEQYFGPGTRLTVT.

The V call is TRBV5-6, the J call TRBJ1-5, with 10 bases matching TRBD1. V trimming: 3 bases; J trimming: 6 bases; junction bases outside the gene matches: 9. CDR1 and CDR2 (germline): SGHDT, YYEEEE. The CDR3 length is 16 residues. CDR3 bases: TGTGCCAGCAGCTCCGGGACAGGGGCTTTTGGTCAGCCCCAGCATTTT. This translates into CASSSGTGAFGQPQHF.

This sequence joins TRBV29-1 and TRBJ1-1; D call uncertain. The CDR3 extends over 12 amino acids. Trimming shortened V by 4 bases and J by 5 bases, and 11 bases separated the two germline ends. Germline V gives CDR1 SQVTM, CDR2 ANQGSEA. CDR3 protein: CSVVDVGTEAFF. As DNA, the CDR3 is TGCAGCGTTGTGGACGTTGGGACTGAAGCTTTCTTT.

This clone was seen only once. The CDR3 coding sequence is TGTGCCAGCACGTGGATAATTGGAGTACAGGGTGGAGTCACCTTC. Protein product: CASTWIIGVQGGVTF. The rearrangement links TRBV7-9 to TRBJ1-2; TRBD1 might be the D (6 bases). This CDR3 has 15 residues. V was cut by 7 bases and J by 13 bases, with 28 bases left in between. Germline V CDR1 and CDR2: SEHNR, FQNEAQ (reference sequence). Using reference TRBV7-9 and TRBJ1-2 for the parts outside the CDR3, the full variable domain is DTGVSQNPRHKITKRGQNVTFRCDPISEHNRLYWYRQTLGQGPEFLTYFQNEAQLEKSRLLSDRFSAERPKGSFSTLEIQRTEQGDSAMYLCASTWIIGVQGGVTFGSGTRLTVV.

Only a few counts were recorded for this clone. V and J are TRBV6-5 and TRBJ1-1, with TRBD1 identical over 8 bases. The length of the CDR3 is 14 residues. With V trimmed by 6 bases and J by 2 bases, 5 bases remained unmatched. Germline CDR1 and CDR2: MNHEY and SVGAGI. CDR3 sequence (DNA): TGTGCCAGCAGCCACGACAGGGGCAACACTGAAGCTTTCTTT. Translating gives CASSHDRGNTEAFF.

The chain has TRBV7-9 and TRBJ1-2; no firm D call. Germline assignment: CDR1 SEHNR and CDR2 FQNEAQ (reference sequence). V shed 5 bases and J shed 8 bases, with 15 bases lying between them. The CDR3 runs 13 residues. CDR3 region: CASSVTDKQGYTF. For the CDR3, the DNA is TGTGCCAGCAGCGTAACCGACAAGCAGGGCTACACCTTC.

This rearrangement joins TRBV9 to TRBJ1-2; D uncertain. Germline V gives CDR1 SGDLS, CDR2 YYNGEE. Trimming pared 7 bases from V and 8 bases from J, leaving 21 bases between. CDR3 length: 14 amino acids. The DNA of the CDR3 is TGTGCCAGCGGGGATGAAACGAAGTCCTACGGCTACACCTTC. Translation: CASGDETKSYGYTF.

This chain's CDR3 is CASSSDDLQPQHF. The CDR3 nucleotides read TGTGCCAGCAGTTCGGACGATCTTCAGCCCCAGCATTTT. This rearrangement joins TRBV12-3 or TRBV12-4 to TRBJ1-5; no reliable D call. Trimming took 4 bases from V and 6 from J, leaving 10 bases between them. The CDR3 contains 13 residues.

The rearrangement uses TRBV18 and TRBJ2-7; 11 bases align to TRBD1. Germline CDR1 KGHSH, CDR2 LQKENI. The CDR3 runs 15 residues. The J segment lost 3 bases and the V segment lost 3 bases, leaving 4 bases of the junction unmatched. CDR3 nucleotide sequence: TGTGCCAGCTCACCCCGGGACAGGGGGGGCTACGAGCAGTACTTC. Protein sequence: CASSPRDRGGYEQYF.

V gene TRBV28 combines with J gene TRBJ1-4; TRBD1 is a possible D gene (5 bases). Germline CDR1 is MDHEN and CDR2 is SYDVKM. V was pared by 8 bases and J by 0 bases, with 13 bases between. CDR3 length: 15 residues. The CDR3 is CASGGSTSTNEKLFF. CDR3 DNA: TGTGCCAGCGGGGGGTCGACCTCAACTAATGAAAAACTGTTTTTT.

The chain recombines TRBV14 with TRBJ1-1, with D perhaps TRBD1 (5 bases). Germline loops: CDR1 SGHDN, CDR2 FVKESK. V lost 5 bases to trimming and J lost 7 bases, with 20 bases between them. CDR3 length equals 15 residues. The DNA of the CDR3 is TGTGCCAGCAGCTTCCTTACCGGGGACGGCGGTGAAGCTTTCTTT. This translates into CASSFLTGDGGEAFF.

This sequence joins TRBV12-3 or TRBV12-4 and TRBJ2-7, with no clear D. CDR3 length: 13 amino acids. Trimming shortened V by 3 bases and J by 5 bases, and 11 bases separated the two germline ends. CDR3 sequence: CASSFELTNEQYF. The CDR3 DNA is TGTGCCAGCAGTTTTGAGCTTACCAACGAGCAGTACTTC.

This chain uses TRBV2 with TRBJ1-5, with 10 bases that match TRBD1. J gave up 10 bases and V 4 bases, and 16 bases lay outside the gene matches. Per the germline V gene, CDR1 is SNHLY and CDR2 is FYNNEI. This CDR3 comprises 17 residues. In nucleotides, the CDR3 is TGTGCCAGCAGTGCCCCCCGGACAGGGGGAGTGATCATACCCCAGCATTTT. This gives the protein CASSAPRTGGVIIPQHF. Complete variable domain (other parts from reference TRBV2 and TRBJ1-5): EPEVTQTPSHQVTQMGQEVILRCVPISNHLYFYWYRQILGQKVEFLVSFYNNEISEKSEIFDDQFSVERPDGSNFTLKIRSTKLEDSAMYFCASSAPRTGGVIIPQHFGDGTRLSIL.

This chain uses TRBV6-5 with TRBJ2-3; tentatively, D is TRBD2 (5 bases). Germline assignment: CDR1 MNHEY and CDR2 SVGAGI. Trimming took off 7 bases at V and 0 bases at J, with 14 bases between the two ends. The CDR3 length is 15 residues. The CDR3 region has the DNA TGTGCCAGCACCCAGGACTCCCAAAGCACAGATACGCAGTATTTT. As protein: CASTQDSQSTDTQYF.

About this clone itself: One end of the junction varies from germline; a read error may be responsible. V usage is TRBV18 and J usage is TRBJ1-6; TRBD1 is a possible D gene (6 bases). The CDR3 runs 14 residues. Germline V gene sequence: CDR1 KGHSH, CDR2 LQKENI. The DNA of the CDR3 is TGTGCCAGCTCCCCACAGGGATCCACTTCACCCCTCCACTTT. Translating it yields CASSPQGSTSPLHF.

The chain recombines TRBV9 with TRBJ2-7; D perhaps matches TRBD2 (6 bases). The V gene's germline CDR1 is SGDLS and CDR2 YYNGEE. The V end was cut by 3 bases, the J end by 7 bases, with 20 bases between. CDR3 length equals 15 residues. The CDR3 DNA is TGTGCCAGCAGCGGGGGATGGGGGACTCTGGGAGAGCAGTACTTC. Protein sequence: CASSGGWGTLGEQYF.

In nucleotides, the CDR3 is TGTGCCAGCAGCATGACCGGGACTAGCGGCAGCATTCAGTACTTC. It yields the protein CASSMTGTSGSIQYF. The chain is built from TRBV5-5 and TRBJ2-4, with 11 bases aligning to TRBD2. The CDR3 has 15 amino acids. Germline assignment: CDR1 SGHKS and CDR2 YYEKEE (reference sequence). V shed 4 bases, J shed 9 bases, and the junction held 9 bases outside the gene matches. Filled out from reference TRBV5-5 and TRBJ2-4, the complete variable domain reads DAGVTQSPTHLIKTRGQQVTLRCSPISGHKSVSWYQQVLGQGPQFIFQYYEKEERGRGNFPDRFSARQFPNYSSELNVNALLLGDSALYLCASSMTGTSGSIQYFGAGTRLSVL.